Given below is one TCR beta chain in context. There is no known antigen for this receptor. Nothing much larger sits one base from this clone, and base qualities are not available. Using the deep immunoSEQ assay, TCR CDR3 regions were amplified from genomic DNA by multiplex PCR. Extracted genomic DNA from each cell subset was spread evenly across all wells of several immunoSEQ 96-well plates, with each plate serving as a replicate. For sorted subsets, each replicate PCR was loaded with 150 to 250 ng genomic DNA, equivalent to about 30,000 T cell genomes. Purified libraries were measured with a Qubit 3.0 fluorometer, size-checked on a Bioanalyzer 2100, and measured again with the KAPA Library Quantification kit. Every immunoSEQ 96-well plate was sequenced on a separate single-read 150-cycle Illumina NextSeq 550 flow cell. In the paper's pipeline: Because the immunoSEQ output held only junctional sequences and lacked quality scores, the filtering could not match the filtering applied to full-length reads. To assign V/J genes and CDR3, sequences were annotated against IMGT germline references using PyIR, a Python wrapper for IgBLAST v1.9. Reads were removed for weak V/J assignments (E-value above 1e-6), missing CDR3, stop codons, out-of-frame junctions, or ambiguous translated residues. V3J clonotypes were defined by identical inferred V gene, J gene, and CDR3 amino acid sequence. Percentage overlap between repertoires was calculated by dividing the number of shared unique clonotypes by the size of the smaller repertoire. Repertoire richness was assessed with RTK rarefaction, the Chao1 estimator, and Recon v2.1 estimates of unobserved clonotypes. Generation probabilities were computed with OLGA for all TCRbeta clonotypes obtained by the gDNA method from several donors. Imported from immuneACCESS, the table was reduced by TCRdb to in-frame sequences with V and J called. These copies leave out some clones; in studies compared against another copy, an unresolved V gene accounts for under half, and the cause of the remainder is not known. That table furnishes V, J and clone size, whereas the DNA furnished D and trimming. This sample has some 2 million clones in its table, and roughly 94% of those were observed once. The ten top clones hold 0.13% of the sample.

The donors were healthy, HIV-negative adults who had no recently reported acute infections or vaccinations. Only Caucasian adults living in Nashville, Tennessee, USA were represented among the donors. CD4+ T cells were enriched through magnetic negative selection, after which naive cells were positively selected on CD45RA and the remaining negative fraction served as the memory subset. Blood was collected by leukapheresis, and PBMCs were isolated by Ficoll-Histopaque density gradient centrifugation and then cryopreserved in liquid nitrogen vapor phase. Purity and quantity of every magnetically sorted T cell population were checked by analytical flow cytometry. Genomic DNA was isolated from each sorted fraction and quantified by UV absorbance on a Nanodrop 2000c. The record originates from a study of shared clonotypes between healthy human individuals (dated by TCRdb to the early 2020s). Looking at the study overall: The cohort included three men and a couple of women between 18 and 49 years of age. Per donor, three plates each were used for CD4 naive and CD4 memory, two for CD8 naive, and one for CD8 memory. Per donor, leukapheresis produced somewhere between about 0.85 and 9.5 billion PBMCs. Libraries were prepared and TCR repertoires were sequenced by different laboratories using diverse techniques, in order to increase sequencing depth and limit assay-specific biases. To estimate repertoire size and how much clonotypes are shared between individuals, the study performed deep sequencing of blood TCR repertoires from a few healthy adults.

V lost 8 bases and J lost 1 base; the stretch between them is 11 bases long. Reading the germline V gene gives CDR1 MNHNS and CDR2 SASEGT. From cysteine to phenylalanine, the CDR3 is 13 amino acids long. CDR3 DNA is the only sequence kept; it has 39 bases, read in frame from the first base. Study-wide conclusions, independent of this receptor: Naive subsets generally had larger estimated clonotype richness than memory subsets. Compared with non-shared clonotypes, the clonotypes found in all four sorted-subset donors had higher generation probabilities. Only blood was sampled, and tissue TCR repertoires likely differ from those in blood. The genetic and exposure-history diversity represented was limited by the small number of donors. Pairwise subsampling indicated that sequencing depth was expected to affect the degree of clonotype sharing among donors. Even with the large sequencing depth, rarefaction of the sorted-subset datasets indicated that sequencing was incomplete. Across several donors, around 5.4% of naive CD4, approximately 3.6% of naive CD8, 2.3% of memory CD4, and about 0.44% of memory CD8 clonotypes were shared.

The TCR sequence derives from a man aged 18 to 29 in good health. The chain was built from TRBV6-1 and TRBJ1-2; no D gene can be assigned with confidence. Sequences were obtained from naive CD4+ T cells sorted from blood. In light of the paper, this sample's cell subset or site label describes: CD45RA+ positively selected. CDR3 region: CASLMGYNYGYTF. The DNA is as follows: TGTGCCAGCCTGATGGGTTATAACTATGGCTACACCTTC.